This TCR beta chain was identified during a study of cytotoxic CD8 clonotypes in ibrutinib-treated CLL. A word on this clone: Possible read error: a much larger clone is one base away.

Germline V lookup: CDR1 SGHTA, CDR2 FQGNSA. This CDR3 region has 13 residues. Trimming removed 5 bases from V and 2 bases from J; junction bases left unmatched: 2. Target depth was 1 in 200,000 to 1 in 1 million T cells, about 10x per clonotype. TCRdb keeps only in-frame clones here, not all; method: immunoSEQ multiplex PCR. The repertoire holds around 140,000 clones, with 70% to 90% as singletons. The TCR was taken from a human donor with chronic lymphocytic leukemia. The sequencing here drew on PBMCs, taken after 24 months of ibrutinib treatment. This chain joins TRBV7-2 and TRBJ1-2; 7 bases line up with TRBD1. CDR3 residues: CASSPDRNYGYTF. The CDR3 coding sequence is TGTGCCAGCAGCCCGGACAGGAACTATGGCTACACCTTC.